This T cell receptor beta chain was documented in a study of graft-versus-host responses after intestinal transplantation. For the study at large: Once they had received anti-thymocyte globulin induction, all recipients took tacrolimus and steroids for about 3 years. Findings of the study overall: Individuals who had graft-donor T cell macrochimerism had allografts that showed high graft-versus-host to host-versus-graft clonal ratios.

About this clone: Antigen: not known.

This CDR3 has 14 residues. Germline values: CDR1 SEHNR, CDR2 FQNEAQ (reference sequence). The V and J ends lost 1 base and 3 bases respectively, with 8 bases between them. The method was immunoSEQ multiplex PCR; TCRdb's version includes in-frame clones alone and lacks a portion of them. The sample lists approximately 37,000 clones; nearly 90% were seen once. V gene TRBV7-9 combines with J gene TRBJ2-3, with unresolved D. This sample comprised PBMCs, obtained 267 days after transplant. The clonotype was recovered from a human patient who received an intestinal transplant, so some T cells may come from the graft donor. The CDR3 loop reads CASSLGFVTDTQYF. Here the CDR3 DNA reads TGTGCCAGCAGCTTAGGGTTCGTTACAGATACGCAGTATTTT. Filled out from reference TRBV7-9 and TRBJ2-3, the complete variable domain reads DTGVSQNPRHKITKRGQNVTFRCDPISEHNRLYWYRQTLGQGPEFLTYFQNEAQLEKSRLLSDRFSAERPKGSFSTLEIQRTEQGDSAMYLCASSLGFVTDTQYFGPGTRLTVL.